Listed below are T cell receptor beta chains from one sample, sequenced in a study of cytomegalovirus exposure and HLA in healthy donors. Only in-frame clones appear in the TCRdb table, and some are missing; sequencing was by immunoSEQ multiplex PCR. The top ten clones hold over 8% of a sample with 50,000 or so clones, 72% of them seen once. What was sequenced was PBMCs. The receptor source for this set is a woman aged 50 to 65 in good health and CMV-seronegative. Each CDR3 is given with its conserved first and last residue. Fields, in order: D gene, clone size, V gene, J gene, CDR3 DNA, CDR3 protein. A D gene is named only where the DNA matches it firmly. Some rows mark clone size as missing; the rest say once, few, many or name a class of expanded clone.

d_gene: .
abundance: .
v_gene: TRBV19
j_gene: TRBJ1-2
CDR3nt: TGTGCCAGTAGGGGCAACTATGGCTACACCTTC
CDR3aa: CASRGNYGYTF

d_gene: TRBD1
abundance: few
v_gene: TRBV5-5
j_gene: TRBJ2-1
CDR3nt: TGTGCCAGCAGCTTGGACAGGGGTGGGTACAATGAGCAGTTCTTC
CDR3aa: CASSLDRGGYNEQFF

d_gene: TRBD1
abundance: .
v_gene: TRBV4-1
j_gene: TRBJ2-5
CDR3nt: TGCGCCAGCAGCCAAGGACAGGGTCGGGAGACCCAGTACTTC
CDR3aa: CASSQGQGRETQYF

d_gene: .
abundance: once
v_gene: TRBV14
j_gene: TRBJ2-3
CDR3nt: TGTGCCAGCAGCCAATCAGGGGTAGATACGCAGTATTTT
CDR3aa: CASSQSGVDTQYF

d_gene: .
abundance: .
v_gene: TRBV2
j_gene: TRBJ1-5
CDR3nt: TGTGCCAGCACGACAGGTTCCCATCAGCCCCAGCATTTT
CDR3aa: CASTTGSHQPQHF

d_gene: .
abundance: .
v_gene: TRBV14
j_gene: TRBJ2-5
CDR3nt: TGTGCCAGCAGCCAAGGACTAGCAGGGGTAGAGACCCAGTACTTC
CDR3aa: CASSQGLAGVETQYF

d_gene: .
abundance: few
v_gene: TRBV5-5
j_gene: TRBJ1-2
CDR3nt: TGTGCCAGCAGCTTGGCCGAAGGAGGGCCCAACTATGGCTACACCTTC
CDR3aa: CASSLAEGGPNYGYTF

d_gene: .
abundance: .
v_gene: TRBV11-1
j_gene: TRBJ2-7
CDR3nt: TGTGCCAGCAGCGTCCGGGACAACATTTACGAGCAGTACTTC
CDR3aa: CASSVRDNIYEQYF

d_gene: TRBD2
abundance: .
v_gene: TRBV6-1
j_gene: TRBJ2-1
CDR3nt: TGTGCCAGCAGTCCGAGCGGGAGAATCGGCAATGAGCAGTTCTTC
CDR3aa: CASSPSGRIGNEQFF

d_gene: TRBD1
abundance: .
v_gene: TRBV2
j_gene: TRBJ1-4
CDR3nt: TGTGCCAGCAGCCTACAGGACAGGGGCGAAAAACTGTTTTTT
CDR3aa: CASSLQDRGEKLFF

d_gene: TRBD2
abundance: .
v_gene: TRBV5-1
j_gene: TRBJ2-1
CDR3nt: TGCGCCAGCAGCTGGAGGGGTAGCGGGAGGCCCTACAATGAGCAGTTCTTC
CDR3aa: CASSWRGSGRPYNEQFF

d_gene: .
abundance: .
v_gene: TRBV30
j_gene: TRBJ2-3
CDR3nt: TGTGCCCTCCGGCGGGGCACAGATACGCAGTATTTT
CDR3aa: CALRRGTDTQYF

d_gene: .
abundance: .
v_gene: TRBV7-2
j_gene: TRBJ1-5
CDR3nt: TGTGCCAGCAGCTTAAGGGGTGTAGGCAATCAGCCCCAGCATTTT
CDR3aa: CASSLRGVGNQPQHF

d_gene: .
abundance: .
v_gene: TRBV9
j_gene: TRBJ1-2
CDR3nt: TGTGCCAGCAGCGTGGCGGCGGAGAACTATGGCTACACCTTC
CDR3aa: CASSVAAENYGYTF

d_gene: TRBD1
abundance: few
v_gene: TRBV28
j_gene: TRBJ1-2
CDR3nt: TGTGCCAGCAGTTCGACAGGGGGAAACTATGGCTACACCTTC
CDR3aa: CASSSTGGNYGYTF

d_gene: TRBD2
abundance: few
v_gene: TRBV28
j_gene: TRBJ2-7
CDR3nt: TGTGCCAGCAGTCAGGGACTAGCGGGATACTACGAGCAGTACTTC
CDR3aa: CASSQGLAGYYEQYF

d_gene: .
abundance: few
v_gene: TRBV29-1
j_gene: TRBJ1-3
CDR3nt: TGCAGCGCTGGGCGTTTAGGGGCTGGAAACACCATATATTTT
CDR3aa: CSAGRLGAGNTIYF

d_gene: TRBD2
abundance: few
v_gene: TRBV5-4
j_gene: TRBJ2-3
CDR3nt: TGTGCCAGCAGCTCAGTAGTGTCCGGGGGGGCTTTAGATACGCAGTATTTT
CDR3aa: CASSSVVSGGALDTQYF

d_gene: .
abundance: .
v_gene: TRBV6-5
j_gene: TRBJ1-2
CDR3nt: TGTGCCAGCAGTTACACCGACAGTTATGGCTACACCTTC
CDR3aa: CASSYTDSYGYTF

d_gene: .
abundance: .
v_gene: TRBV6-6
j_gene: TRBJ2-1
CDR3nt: TGTGCCAGCAGAGAACAGGGTGGCAATGAGCAGTTCTTC
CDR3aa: CASREQGGNEQFF

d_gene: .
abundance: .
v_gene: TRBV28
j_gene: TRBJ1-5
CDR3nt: TGTGCCAGCAGTGTACAGGGAAGCGGCCAGCCCCAGCATTTT
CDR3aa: CASSVQGSGQPQHF

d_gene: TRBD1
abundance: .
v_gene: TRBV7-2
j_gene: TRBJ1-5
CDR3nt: TGTGCCAGCAGCTCACAGGGGGAATTTCAGCCCCAGCATTTT
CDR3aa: CASSSQGEFQPQHF

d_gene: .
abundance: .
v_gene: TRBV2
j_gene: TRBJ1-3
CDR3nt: TGTGCCAGCAGTGCTAGCTCTGGAAACACCATATATTTT
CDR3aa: CASSASSGNTIYF

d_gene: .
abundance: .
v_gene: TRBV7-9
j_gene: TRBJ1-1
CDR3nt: TGTGCCAGCAGCACCAGGGAGGACACTGAAGCTTTCTTT
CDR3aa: CASSTREDTEAFF

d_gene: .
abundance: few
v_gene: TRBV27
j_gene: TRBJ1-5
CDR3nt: TGTGCCAGCAGTTCGGGAGGGCCCCAGCATTTT
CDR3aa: CASSSGGPQHF

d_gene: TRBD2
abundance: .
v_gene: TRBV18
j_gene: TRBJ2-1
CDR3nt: TGTGCCAGCGGAGAGCGGGAGGGCCACAATGAGCAGTTCTTC
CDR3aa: CASGEREGHNEQFF

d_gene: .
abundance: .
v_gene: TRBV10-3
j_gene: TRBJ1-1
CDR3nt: TGTGCCATCACCCCTCTGGGGGCGAACACTGAAGCTTTCTTT
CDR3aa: CAITPLGANTEAFF

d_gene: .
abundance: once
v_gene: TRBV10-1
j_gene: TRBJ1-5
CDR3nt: TGCGCCAGCAGCACCGGGACACCGGGTGGGCCCCAGCATTTT
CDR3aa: CASSTGTPGGPQHF

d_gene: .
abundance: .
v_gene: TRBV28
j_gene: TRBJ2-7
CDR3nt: TGTGCCAGCAGATCTGGACAGACCGACGAGCAGTACTTC
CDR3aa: CASRSGQTDEQYF

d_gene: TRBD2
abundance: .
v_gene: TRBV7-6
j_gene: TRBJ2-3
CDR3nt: TGTGCCAGCAGCCCCGGCGGCGGGGGGGCCCTGGATACGCAGTATTTT
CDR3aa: CASSPGGGGALDTQYF

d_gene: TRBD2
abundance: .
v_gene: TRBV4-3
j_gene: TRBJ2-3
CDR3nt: TGCGCCAGCAGCCAAGATGAAGCGGGGGCAGATACGCAGTATTTT
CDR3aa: CASSQDEAGADTQYF

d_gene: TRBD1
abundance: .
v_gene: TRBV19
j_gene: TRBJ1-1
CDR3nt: TGTGCCAGTAGTATATTGGGACAGGGGACGGAAGCTTTCTTT
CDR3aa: CASSILGQGTEAFF

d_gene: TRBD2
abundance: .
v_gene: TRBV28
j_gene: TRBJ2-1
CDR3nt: TGTGCCACCTACTCGGGACTAGCGGGGGGGAATGAGCAGTTCTTC
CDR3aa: CATYSGLAGGNEQFF

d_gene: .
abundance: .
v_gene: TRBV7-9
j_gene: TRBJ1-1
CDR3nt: TGTGCCAGCAGCTTCAACTACGGGGCTTTCTTT
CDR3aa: CASSFNYGAFF

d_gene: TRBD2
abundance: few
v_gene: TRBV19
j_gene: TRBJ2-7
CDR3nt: TGTGCCAGTACCCCCGCAAGCGGGGGCTACGAGCAGTACTTC
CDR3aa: CASTPASGGYEQYF